This entry concerns a single TCR beta chain. The antigen is not known. This specimen includes other DNA sequences encoding the same CDR3. Every one of the donors was a Caucasian adult that lived in Nashville, Tennessee. Method: immunoSEQ multiplex PCR; TCRdb's copy keeps in-frame clones and lacks some. The sample yields about 1.5 million clones, 95% to 99% seen once. The record originates from a study of shared clonotypes between healthy human individuals. Study conclusions and caveats: Naive subsets usually exceeded memory subsets in estimated richness.

This TCR derives from a man aged 25-45 years in good health. The material sequenced was naive CD4+ T cells sorted from blood. Subset denoted: CD45RA+ positively selected.

CDR3 residues: CASSFSGNQETQYF. CDR3 in DNA: TGCGCCAGCAGCTTTTCCGGGAACCAAGAGACCCAGTACTTC. The chain recombines TRBV5-1 with TRBJ2-5; possible D gene TRBD2, 5 bases. Germline CDR1 reads SGHRS; CDR2 reads YFSETQ. With 2 bases removed from V and 0 bases from J, the gap between germline ends came to 8 bases. CDR3 length: 14 residues.